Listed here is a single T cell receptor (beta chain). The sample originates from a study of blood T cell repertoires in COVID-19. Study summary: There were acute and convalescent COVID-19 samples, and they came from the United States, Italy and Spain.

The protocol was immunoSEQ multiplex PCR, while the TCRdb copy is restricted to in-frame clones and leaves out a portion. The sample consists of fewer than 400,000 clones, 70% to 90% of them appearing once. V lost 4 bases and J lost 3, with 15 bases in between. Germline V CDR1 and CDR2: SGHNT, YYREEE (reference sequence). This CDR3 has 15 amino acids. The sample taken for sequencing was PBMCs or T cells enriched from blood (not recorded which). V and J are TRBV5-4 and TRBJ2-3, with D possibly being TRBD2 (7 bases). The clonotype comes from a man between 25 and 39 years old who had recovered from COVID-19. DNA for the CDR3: TGTGCCAGCAGCGCGGGGGCAGTAGTTACAGATACGCAGTATTTT. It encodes CASSAGAVVTDTQYF.